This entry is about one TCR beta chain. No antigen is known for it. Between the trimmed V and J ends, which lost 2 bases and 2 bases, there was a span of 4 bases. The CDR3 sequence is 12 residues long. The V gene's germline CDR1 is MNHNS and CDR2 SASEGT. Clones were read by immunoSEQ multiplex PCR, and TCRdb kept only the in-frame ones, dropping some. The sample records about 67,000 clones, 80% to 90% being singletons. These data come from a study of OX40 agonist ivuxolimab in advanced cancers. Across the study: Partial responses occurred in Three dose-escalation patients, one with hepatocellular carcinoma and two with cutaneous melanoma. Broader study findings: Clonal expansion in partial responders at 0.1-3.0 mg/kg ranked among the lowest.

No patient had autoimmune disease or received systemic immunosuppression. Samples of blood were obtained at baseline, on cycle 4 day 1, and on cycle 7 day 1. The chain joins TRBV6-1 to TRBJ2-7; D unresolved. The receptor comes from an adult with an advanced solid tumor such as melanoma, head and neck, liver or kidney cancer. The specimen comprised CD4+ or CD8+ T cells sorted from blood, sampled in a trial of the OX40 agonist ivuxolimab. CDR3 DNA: TGTGCCAGCAGTGAAACTACCTACGAGCAGTACTTC. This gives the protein CASSETTYEQYF.